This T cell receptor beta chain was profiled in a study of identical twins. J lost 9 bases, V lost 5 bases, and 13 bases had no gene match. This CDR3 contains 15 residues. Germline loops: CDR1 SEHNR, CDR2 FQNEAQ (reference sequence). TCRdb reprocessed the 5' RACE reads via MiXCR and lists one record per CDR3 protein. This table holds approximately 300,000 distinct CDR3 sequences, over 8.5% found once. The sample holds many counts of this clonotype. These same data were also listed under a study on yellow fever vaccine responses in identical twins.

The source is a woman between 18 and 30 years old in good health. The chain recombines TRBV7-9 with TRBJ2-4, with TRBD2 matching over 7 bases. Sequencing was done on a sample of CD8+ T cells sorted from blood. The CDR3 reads CASSGNGRMVGIQYF. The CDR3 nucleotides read TGTGCCAGCAGCGGAAACGGGAGGATGGTTGGCATTCAGTACTTC. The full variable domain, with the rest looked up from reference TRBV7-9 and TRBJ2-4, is DTGVSQNPRHKITKRGQNVTFRCDPISEHNRLYWYRQTLGQGPEFLTYFQNEAQLEKSRLLSDRFSAERPKGSFSTLEIQRTEQGDSAMYLCASSGNGRMVGIQYFGAGTRLSVL.